This entry lists 18 T cell receptor beta chains sequenced from one sample in a study of blood T cell repertoires in COVID-19. Assay used: immunoSEQ multiplex PCR; TCRdb lists only in-frame clones, some missing. The profile shows roughly 68,000 clones, roughly 82% of them singletons. Sample: peripheral blood. The receptors here all came from an elderly man with active COVID-19.

The genes are TRBV7-2 and TRBJ1-5; unclear D gene. The CDR3 is 14 amino acids. V lost 3 bases and J lost 0, with 6 bases in between. Germline values: CDR1 SGHTA, CDR2 FQGNSA. CDR3 sequence: CASSFYDSNQPQHF. In nucleotides, the CDR3 is TGTGCCAGCAGCTTCTATGATAGCAATCAGCCCCAGCATTTT.

The chain has TRBV27 and TRBJ2-5; D is perhaps TRBD2 (6 bases). Trimming took off 6 bases at V and 4 bases at J, with 15 bases between the two ends. In germline, CDR1 is MNHEY, CDR2 SMNVEV (reference sequence). The length of the CDR3 is 14 residues. DNA for the CDR3: TGTGCCAGCAGACTGGCTAGGGAGGTAGAGACCCAGTACTTC. Protein product: CASRLAREVETQYF.

This rearrangement joins TRBV10-2 to TRBJ1-1, with D possibly TRBD1 on 6 matching bases. The length of the CDR3 is 15 residues. Between the trimmed V and J ends, which lost 6 bases and 5 bases, there was a span of 19 bases. Germline CDR1 reads WSHSY; CDR2 reads SAAADI. The CDR3 DNA sequence: TGCGCCAGCAGAGGAATGTCACAGGGAGGGACTGAAGCTTTCTTT. Protein: CASRGMSQGGTEAFF.

The gene calls are TRBV5-5 and TRBJ1-2; D might be TRBD1 (5 bases). The CDR3 is 16 amino acids. Looked up from germline, CDR1 is SGHKS and CDR2 is YYEKEE (reference sequence). Between the trimmed V and J ends, which lost 4 bases and 3 bases, there was a span of 19 bases. The CDR3, as DNA: TGTGCCAGCAGCAGACGCGGGACCTACAGTGACTATGGCTACACCTTC. Protein sequence: CASSRRGTYSDYGYTF.

This clone showed up many times. The chain employs TRBV10-3 and TRBJ2-7, with D perhaps matching TRBD1 (6 bases). Germline CDR1 reads ENHRY; CDR2 reads SYGVKD. The CDR3 length is 13 residues. V lost 8 bases, J lost 2 bases, and 13 bases lay in between. DNA for the CDR3: TGTGCCATCGCGGAACAGGGTACCTACGAGCAGTACTTC. Translated, it gives CAIAEQGTYEQYF.

This clone was counted only a few times. The chain couples TRBV4-3 to TRBJ2-3; the match to TRBD1 covers 7 bases. The V gene end was trimmed by 5 bases and the J gene end by 0 bases; junction bases not matched to a gene: 8. There are 16 residues in the CDR3. Germline-derived CDR1 and CDR2 are LGHNA and YSLEER. CDR3 DNA sequence: TGCGCCAGCAGCACATGGACAGGATTAAGCACAGATACGCAGTATTTT. It specifies CASSTWTGLSTDTQYF.

V usage is TRBV19 and J usage is TRBJ2-5, with 9 bases fitting TRBD2. Germline CDR1 LNHDA, CDR2 SQIVND (reference sequence). Trimming removed 11 bases from V and 7 bases from J; junction bases left unmatched: 8. The CDR3 extends over 12 amino acids. The CDR3 sequence: CASRAGGGTQYF. CDR3 nucleotide sequence: TGTGCCTCAAGAGCGGGGGGAGGGACCCAGTACTTC. The complete variable domain, with remaining parts taken from reference TRBV19 and TRBJ2-5, reads DGGITQSPKYLFRKEGQNVTLSCEQNLNHDAMYWYRQDPGQGLRLIYYSQIVNDFQKGDIAEGYSVSREKKESFPLTVTSAQKNPTAFYLCASRAGGGTQYFGPGTRLLVL.

V and J are TRBV4-2 and TRBJ1-5; possibly TRBD1 for D (5 bases). The germline V gene has CDR1 LGHNA and CDR2 YNFKEQ. V was pared by 1 base and J by 6 bases, with 16 bases between. The CDR3 contains 16 residues. CDR3 in amino acids: CASSQVTQGKGQPQHF. CDR3 sequence (DNA): TGTGCCAGCAGCCAAGTAACCCAGGGTAAAGGTCAGCCCCAGCATTTT.

V gene TRBV7-9 combines with J gene TRBJ2-2; no reliable D call. There are 15 residues in the CDR3. Germline CDR1 SEHNR, CDR2 FQNEAQ (reference sequence). The germline V and J ends were trimmed by 5 bases and 4 bases, with 14 bases remaining between them. The CDR3 loop is CASSPPAAATGELFF. The CDR3 DNA reads as TGTGCCAGCAGCCCCCCCGCCGCGGCCACCGGGGAGCTGTTTTTT.

The rearrangement uses TRBV29-1 and TRBJ2-1; 8 positions agree with TRBD2. The CDR3 is made up of 17 amino acids. From germline, CDR1 is SQVTM and CDR2 ANQGSEA. Trimming cost V 6 bases and J 0 bases; bases outside gene matches: 13. DNA of the CDR3: TGCAGCGTCGCCCGGGGCGGGGGGACGGGCTCCTACAATGAGCAGTTCTTC. Translation: CSVARGGGTGSYNEQFF.

The chain has TRBV2 and TRBJ2-1; the match to TRBD2 covers 13 bases. The CDR3 has 17 residues. The trim removed 7 bases at V and 7 bases at J, leaving 13 bases unmatched. Germline V gene data show CDR1 as SNHLY and CDR2 as FYNNEI. The CDR3, as DNA: TGTGCCAGCAAAGGGACAACCGGGACTAGCGGGGATAATGAGCAGTTCTTC. Its translation is CASKGTTGTSGDNEQFF.

The chain has TRBV9 and TRBJ2-5; D is possibly TRBD2 (7 bases). From germline, CDR1 is SGDLS and CDR2 YYNGEE. Trimming took off 4 bases at V and 0 bases at J, with 16 bases between the two ends. This CDR3 region has 16 residues. In DNA, the CDR3 is TGTGCCAGCAGCAGCCAGAGGGGGGGGTACCAAGAGACCCAGTACTTC. Protein sequence: CASSSQRGGYQETQYF.

The chain joins TRBV10-3 to TRBJ1-2, with TRBD1 matching over 9 bases. The CDR3 loop spans 15 amino acids. The V and J ends lost 6 bases and 1 base, in that order; junction bases with no gene match: 6. Per germline, CDR1 ENHRY and CDR2 SYGVKD. CDR3 amino acids: CAIRVQGASNYGYTF. The CDR3 bases are TGTGCCATCAGGGTACAGGGGGCAAGTAACTATGGCTACACCTTC.

This chain connects TRBV7-2 to TRBJ2-7, with 10 nucleotides matching TRBD2. Germline trimming cut 4 bases from V and 0 bases from J; bases unmatched to any gene: 6. Germline values: CDR1 SGHTA, CDR2 FQGNSA. The CDR3 length is 16 residues. CDR3 sequence reads: CASSSPQRGGSYEQYF. CDR3 coding DNA: TGTGCCAGCAGCTCACCCCAGCGGGGGGGCTCCTACGAGCAGTACTTC.

The CDR3 is CASTRTGEPYEQYF. For the CDR3, the DNA is TGTGCCAGTACCCGGACAGGGGAACCCTACGAGCAGTACTTC. The chain combines TRBV19 with TRBJ2-7, with TRBD1 identical over 9 bases. CDR3 length equals 14 residues. After removal of 7 bases from V and 2 bases from J, the junction contained 6 bases not matched to a gene. Germline-derived CDR1 and CDR2 are LNHDA and SQIVND (reference sequence).

The rearrangement joins TRBV11-3 to TRBJ2-4, with D tentatively TRBD2 (6 bases). The ends were cut back, 5 bases at V and 10 bases at J, with 15 bases in the middle. The germline CDR1 and CDR2 sequences are SGHNT and YENEEA. CDR3 length: 13 amino acids. The CDR3: CASSAGPRRIQYF. Here the CDR3 DNA reads TGTGCCAGCAGCGCGGGACCACGAAGGATTCAGTACTTC.

There are a few counts of this clone. The chain recombines TRBV7-2 with TRBJ2-2; TRBD2 matches 12 bases. Per the germline V gene, CDR1 is SGHTA and CDR2 is FQGNSA. V lost 3 bases, J lost 4 bases, and 6 bases stayed unmatched. The CDR3 is made up of 17 amino acids. The CDR3 spells CASSLLAGGPVTGELFF. DNA of the CDR3: TGTGCCAGCAGCTTGCTAGCGGGAGGGCCTGTCACCGGGGAGCTGTTTTTT. The full variable domain, with the rest looked up from reference TRBV7-2 and TRBJ2-2, is GAGVSQSPSNKVTEKGKDVELRCDPISGHTALYWYRQSLGQGLEFLIYFQGNSAPDKSGLPSDRFSAERTGGSVSTLTIQRTQQEDSAVYLCASSLLAGGPVTGELFFGEGSRLTVL.

The genes are TRBV19 and TRBJ2-6; D is unresolved. CDR1 is LNHDA, CDR2 SQIVND, per germline (reference sequence). The CDR3 spans 18 residues. V lost 3 bases, J lost 0 bases, and 15 bases lay in between. CDR3 sequence: CASSIIVNRPSGANVLTF. The CDR3 DNA follows: TGTGCCAGTAGTATTATTGTAAACAGACCCTCTGGGGCCAACGTCCTGACTTTC.